What follows describes a single T cell receptor (beta chain). Regarding time point: blood from clinic visit 5 months post-surgery; TSC patient then seizure free. Clones were read by immunoSEQ multiplex PCR, and TCRdb kept only the in-frame ones, dropping some. Here the sample spans about 350,000 clones, more than 85% being singletons. This record belongs to a study of brain T cells in children with intractable seizures. The CDR3 is 18 residues long. Germline assignment: CDR1 SGHVS and CDR2 FQNEAQ. Trimming removed 2 bases at V and 7 bases at J, with 26 bases between. Sequenced here: peripheral blood, sampled 4 to 5 months after surgery. This rearrangement joins TRBV7-8 to TRBJ1-2, with a possible D match to TRBD1 (6 bases). The clonotype comes from a boy under two years old with tuberous sclerosis and intractable seizures. This CDR3 reads CASSLSPRGAREYGGYTF. The CDR3, as DNA: TGTGCCAGCAGCTTAAGTCCACGGGGGGCGCGCGAGTATGGTGGCTACACCTTC. The whole variable domain, remainder taken from reference TRBV7-8 and TRBJ1-2, is GAGVSQSPRYKVAKRGQDVALRCDPISGHVSLFWYQQALGQGPEFLTYFQNEAQLDKSGLPSDRFFAERPEGSVSTLKIQRTQQEDSAVYLCASSLSPRGAREYGGYTFGSGTRLTVV.